Below are 7 T cell receptor beta chains sequenced from a single sample in a study of cytomegalovirus exposure and HLA in healthy donors. Vbeta (60) and Jbeta (13) primers were used in the PCR. Profiled with immunoSEQ multiplex PCR; TCRdb holds only in-frame clones, not every one. The sample records 120,000 to 150,000 clones, just over 70% being singletons. The sequenced material came from PBMCs. The source of these receptors is a woman aged 25 to 39 in good health and CMV-seronegative.

This clone was counted only a few times. This chain links TRBV5-3 with TRBJ2-7, with a tentative D call TRBD2 (6 bases). TRBV5-3 is treated as an ORF (open reading frame) with a function not yet certain. CDR3 size: 13 residues. Trimming shortened V by 4 bases and J by 0 bases, and 8 bases separated the two germline ends. The CDR3 loop is CARSGDFSYEQYF. CDR3 DNA: TGTGCCAGAAGCGGGGACTTCTCCTACGAGCAGTACTTC.

V usage is TRBV28 and J usage is TRBJ1-5; 9 positions agree with TRBD1. Germline CDR1 reads MDHEN; CDR2 reads SYDVKM. Trimming removed 6 bases from V and 0 bases from J; junction bases left unmatched: 9. This CDR3 is 17 amino acids long. CDR3 DNA: TGTGCCAGCAGACTGACAGGGGGAGGATATAGCAATCAGCCCCAGCATTTT. Translation: CASRLTGGGYSNQPQHF.

V usage is TRBV7-9 and J usage is TRBJ2-7; 10 bases line up with TRBD2. The CDR3 is made up of 15 amino acids. Germline V lookup: CDR1 SEHNR, CDR2 FQNEAQ (reference sequence). Trimming cost V 1 base and J 4 bases; bases outside gene matches: 4. The CDR3 protein is CASSLGSGGYYEQYV. The CDR3 nucleotides read TGTGCCAGCAGCTTAGGTAGCGGGGGGTATTACGAGCAGTACGTC.

The V gene is TRBV2, the J gene TRBJ1-3; D perhaps matches TRBD1 (5 bases). The CDR3 sequence is 13 residues long. V shed 5 bases and J shed 4 bases, with 9 bases lying between them. Per the germline V gene, CDR1 is SNHLY and CDR2 is FYNNEI. In nucleotides, the CDR3 is TGTGCCAGCAGTCCGGGGGAGGGAAACACCATATATTTT. Translated: CASSPGEGNTIYF.

This clone has just one count. V is TRBV6-6 and J is TRBJ1-1; D perhaps matches TRBD1 (5 bases). V lost 4 bases to trimming and J lost 11 bases, with 17 bases between them. The CDR3 runs to 13 residues. Germline CDR1 reads MNHNY; CDR2 reads SVGAGI (reference sequence). CDR3 in DNA: TGTGCCAGCAGTTCCGGGACTCTCGGCTGGGCTTTCTTT. Residues: CASSSGTLGWAFF.

This clone was picked up a small number of times. The rearrangement uses TRBV7-9 and TRBJ2-5, with a possible D match to TRBD1 (6 bases). The CDR3 contains 15 residues. Between the trimmed V and J ends, which lost 5 bases and 4 bases, there was a span of 17 bases. Germline lookup yields CDR1 SEHNR and CDR2 FQNEAQ (reference sequence). The CDR3 loop reads CASSPQTGIGETQYF. The CDR3 coding sequence is TGTGCCAGCAGCCCACAAACAGGGATTGGAGAGACCCAGTACTTC.

This clone was seen once. The chain is built from TRBV28 and TRBJ1-5; D is unresolved. The V and J ends lost 3 bases and 3 bases respectively, with 3 bases between them. Per germline, CDR1 MDHEN and CDR2 SYDVKM. The CDR3 has 12 amino acids. The CDR3 sequence: CASSFNNQPQHF. DNA for the CDR3: TGTGCCAGCAGTTTTAACAATCAGCCCCAGCATTTT. The variable domain in full, completed from reference TRBV28 and TRBJ1-5, reads DVKVTQSSRYLVKRTGEKVFLECVQDMDHENMFWYRQDPGLGLRLIYFSYDVKMKEKGDIPEGYSVSREKKERFSLILESASTNQTSMYLCASSFNNQPQHFGDGTRLSIL.